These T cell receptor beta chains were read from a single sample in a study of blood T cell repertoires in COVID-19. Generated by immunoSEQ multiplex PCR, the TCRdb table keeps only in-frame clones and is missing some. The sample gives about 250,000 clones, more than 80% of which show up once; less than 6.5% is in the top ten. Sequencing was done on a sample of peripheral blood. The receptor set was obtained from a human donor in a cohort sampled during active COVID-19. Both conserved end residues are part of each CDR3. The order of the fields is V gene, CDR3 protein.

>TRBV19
CASSPTSGNTGELFF
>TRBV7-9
CASSPVRAGAGELFF
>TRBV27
CASAERGGNIQYF
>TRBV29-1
CSVGSTGAGGYTF
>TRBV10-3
CAISSTSGGANGELFF
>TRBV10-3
CAISELGGNTEAFF
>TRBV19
CASSFSYRGNYGYTF
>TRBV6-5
CASSPTGVSGEQYF
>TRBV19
CASNLGTGNTIYF
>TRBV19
CASKNGEKLFF
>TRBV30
CAWSDGGMGNSPLHF
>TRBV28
CASSPGHLYSNQPQHF
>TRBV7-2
CASSSRETQYF
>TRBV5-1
CASSDGQGHTEAFF
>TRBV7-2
CASSSSGGRRPYEQYF
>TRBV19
CASSRRGRDDQPQHF
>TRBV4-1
CASSQRQVTDGYTF
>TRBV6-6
CASRNGQGATNEKLFF
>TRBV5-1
CASSSTTGGAFSLEAFF
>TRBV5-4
CASSLGDNSGNTIYF
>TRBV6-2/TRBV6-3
CASSPQGQGASPLHF
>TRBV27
CASSPSYDRTSTDTQYF
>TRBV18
CASSPFVGQEIPDYGYTF
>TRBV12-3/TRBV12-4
CASSLIGYEQYF
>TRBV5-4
CASSLEGAANYGYTF
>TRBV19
CASSTTGNYGYTF
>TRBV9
CASSVSPARVTDTQYF
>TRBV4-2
CASSQGTSGDIQYF
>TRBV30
CAWSRQEDQPQHF
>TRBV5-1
CASRESGGRETQYF
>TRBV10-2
CASSVGRGRVGGELFF
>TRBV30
CAWKLTGMNTEAFF
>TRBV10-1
CASAGDPPSPLHF
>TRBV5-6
CASRRQGEDQPQHF
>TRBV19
CASGTSGRTIAKNIQYF
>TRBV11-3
CASSSWTSGADRQETQYF
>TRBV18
CASSPLQVTNEKLFF
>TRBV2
CASSLLVSTNEKLFF
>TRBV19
CASSRVYRSFYEQYF
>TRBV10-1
CATSSSGNTIYF
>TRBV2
CASSGSGLGQETQYF
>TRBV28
CASRSYRGLAGSSSYNEQFF
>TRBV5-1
CASSLVRGPQASGVYNEQFF
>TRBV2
CASQTRGWEQYF
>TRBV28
CASSSSGRASGEQYF
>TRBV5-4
CASSEGGPLPNEQFF
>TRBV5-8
CASSYQGANTEAFF
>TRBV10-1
CASTARAQYF
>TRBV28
CASSSSLFGGSSYEQYF
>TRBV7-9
CASSPNLNTEAFF
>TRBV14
CASSHYGASTDTQYF
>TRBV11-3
CASSSLASEQFF